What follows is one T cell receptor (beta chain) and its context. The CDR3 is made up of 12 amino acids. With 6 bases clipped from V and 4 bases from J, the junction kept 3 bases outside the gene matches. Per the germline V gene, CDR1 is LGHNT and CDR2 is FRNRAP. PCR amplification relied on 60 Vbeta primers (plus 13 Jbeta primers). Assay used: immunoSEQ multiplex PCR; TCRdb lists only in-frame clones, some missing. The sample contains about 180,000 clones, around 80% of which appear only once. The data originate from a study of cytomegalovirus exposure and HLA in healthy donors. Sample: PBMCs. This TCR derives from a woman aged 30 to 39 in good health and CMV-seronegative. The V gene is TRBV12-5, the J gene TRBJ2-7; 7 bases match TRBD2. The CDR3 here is CASGWGGYEQYF. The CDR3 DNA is TGTGCTAGTGGGTGGGGGGGATACGAGCAGTACTTC.